A selection of T cell receptor beta chains follows, all from one sample in a study of T cells after yellow fever vaccination. TCRdb independently ran MiXCR on the 5' RACE reads; one entry per CDR3 protein. The repertoire holds 500,000 to 650,000 distinct CDR3 sequences, with 9% to 15% as singletons. Specimen: PBMCs, collected on the day of the yellow fever booster vaccination. The receptors here all came from a man younger than 45 who received the YFV17D yellow fever vaccine. The conserved cysteine and the conserved F or W are not part of the CDR3 here.

v_gene: TRBV25-1
CDR3aa: ASSEYSRPLGEQY

v_gene: TRBV12-3/TRBV12-4
CDR3aa: ASSLTGGNIQY

v_gene: TRBV29-1
CDR3aa: SVTADRTNTGELF

v_gene: TRBV5-1
CDR3aa: ASSPQHDSLDEQF

v_gene: TRBV5-5
CDR3aa: ASSSFPYGYT

v_gene: TRBV5-4
CDR3aa: ASSLLAGGPLPNEQF

v_gene: TRBV7-9
CDR3aa: ASSLSAPFYEQY

v_gene: TRBV10-3
CDR3aa: AISEGSGRAKQF

v_gene: TRBV10-3
CDR3aa: AISKDRATGDTQY

v_gene: TRBV7-2
CDR3aa: ASSLEPRATGGYT

v_gene: TRBV11-2
CDR3aa: ASSLDWALLGQGVRGTYEQY

v_gene: TRBV6-1
CDR3aa: ASSGRNMGETQY

v_gene: TRBV7-6
CDR3aa: AIQIIRAPGELF

v_gene: TRBV4-3
CDR3aa: ASSQDGGSGIGELF

v_gene: TRBV5-6
CDR3aa: ASSSPGLAGDTQY

v_gene: TRBV18
CDR3aa: ASSPEGNSPLH

v_gene: TRBV18
CDR3aa: ASSPPTGLAKNIQY

v_gene: TRBV20-1
CDR3aa: SARDALGLQETQY

v_gene: TRBV7-6
CDR3aa: ASSLSGTEAHWY

v_gene: TRBV30
CDR3aa: AWSLGPQETQY

v_gene: TRBV4-1
CDR3aa: ASSQVGARLTQY

v_gene: TRBV7-2
CDR3aa: ASSSGTGVAQY

v_gene: TRBV6-2/TRBV6-3
CDR3aa: ASSYGTGNYGYT

v_gene: TRBV7-2
CDR3aa: ASSLEASGRGNTIY

v_gene: TRBV12-3/TRBV12-4
CDR3aa: ASSRRGALGETQY

v_gene: TRBV19
CDR3aa: ASSPRLGGMETQY

v_gene: TRBV18
CDR3aa: ASSPVGTGAGANVLT

v_gene: TRBV19
CDR3aa: ASSPLGESYQPQH

v_gene: TRBV12-5
CDR3aa: ASGLFPRGLRLAGSSYNEQF

v_gene: TRBV3-1
CDR3aa: ASSPGLTHTGELF

v_gene: TRBV28
CDR3aa: ASGSGTVPYEQY

v_gene: TRBV29-1
CDR3aa: SISGQFEAF

v_gene: TRBV5-6
CDR3aa: ASSWTGRPYNEQF

v_gene: TRBV18
CDR3aa: ASSPGAGAIYEQY

v_gene: TRBV7-2
CDR3aa: ASSLVGGAGELF

v_gene: TRBV7-6
CDR3aa: ASSEDRGYTEAF

v_gene: TRBV20-1
CDR3aa: SAPKSSGRAEEQY

v_gene: TRBV12-3/TRBV12-4
CDR3aa: ASSLGGRYQETQY

v_gene: TRBV6-2/TRBV6-3
CDR3aa: ASSFNRGPYNEQF

v_gene: TRBV2
CDR3aa: ASGRTQY

v_gene: TRBV19
CDR3aa: ASSMERAYEQY

v_gene: TRBV25-1
CDR3aa: ARPGPARAPYNEQF

v_gene: TRBV20-1
CDR3aa: SASPTGTGYEQY

v_gene: TRBV16
CDR3aa: SSSQSGQSRYYEQY

v_gene: TRBV11-2
CDR3aa: ASSLRWIGEYSYNEQF